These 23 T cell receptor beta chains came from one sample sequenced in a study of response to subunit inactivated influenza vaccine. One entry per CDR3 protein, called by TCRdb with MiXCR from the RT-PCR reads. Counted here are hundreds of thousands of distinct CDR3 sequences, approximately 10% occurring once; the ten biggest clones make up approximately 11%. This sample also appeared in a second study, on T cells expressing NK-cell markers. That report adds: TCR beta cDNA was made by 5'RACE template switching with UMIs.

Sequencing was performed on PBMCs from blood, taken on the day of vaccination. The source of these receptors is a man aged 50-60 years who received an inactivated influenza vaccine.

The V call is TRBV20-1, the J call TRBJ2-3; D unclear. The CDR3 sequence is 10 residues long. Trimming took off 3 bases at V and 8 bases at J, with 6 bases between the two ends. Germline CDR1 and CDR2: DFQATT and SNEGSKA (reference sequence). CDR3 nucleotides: TGCAGTGCTAGCGCTGTTACGCAGTATTTT. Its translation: CSASAVTQYF.

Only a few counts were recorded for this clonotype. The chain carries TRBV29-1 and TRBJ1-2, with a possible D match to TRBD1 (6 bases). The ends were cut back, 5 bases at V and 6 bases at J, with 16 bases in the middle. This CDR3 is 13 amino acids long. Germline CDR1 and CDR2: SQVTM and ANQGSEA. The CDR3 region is CSVKQGGDHGYTF. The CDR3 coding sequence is TGCAGCGTTAAACAGGGAGGGGACCATGGCTACACCTTC.

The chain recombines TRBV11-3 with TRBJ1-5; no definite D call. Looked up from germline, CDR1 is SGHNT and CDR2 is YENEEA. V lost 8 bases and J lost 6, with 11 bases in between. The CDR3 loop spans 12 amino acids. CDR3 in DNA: TGTGCCAGCTATGGGCTAGGTCAGCCCCAGCATTTT. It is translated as CASYGLGQPQHF.

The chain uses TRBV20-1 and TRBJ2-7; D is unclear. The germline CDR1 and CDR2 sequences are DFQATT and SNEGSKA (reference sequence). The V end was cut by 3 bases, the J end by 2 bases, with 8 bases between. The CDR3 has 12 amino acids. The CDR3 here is CSASRLTYEQYF. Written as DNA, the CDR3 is TGCAGTGCTAGTAGGCTGACCTACGAGCAGTACTTC.

The CDR3 spells CASSFGPRGFEQYF. For the CDR3, the DNA is TGTGCCAGCAGCTTCGGCCCCCGGGGTTTCGAGCAGTACTTC. This chain uses TRBV7-2 with TRBJ2-7, with D perhaps TRBD2 (5 bases). From germline, CDR1 is SGHTA and CDR2 FQGNSA. The V end was cut by 3 bases, the J end by 6 bases, with 15 bases between. The CDR3 has 14 residues.

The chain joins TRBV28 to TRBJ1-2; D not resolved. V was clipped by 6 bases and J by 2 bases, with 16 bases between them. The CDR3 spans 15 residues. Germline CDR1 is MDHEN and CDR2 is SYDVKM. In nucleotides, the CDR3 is TGTGCCAGCAGCGGAGTGGGCCGCGCCAACTATGGCTACACCTTC. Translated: CASSGVGRANYGYTF.

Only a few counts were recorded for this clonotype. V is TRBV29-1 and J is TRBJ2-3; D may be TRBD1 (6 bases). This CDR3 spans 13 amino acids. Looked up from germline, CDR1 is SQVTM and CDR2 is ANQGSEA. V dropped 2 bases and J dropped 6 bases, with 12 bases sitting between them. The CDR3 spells CSVETAGADTQYF. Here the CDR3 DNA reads TGCAGCGTTGAAACGGCAGGGGCTGATACGCAGTATTTT.

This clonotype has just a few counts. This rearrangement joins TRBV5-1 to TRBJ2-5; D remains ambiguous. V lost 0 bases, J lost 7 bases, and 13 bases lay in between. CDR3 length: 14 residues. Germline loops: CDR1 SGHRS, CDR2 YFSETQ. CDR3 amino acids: CASSLEAQYGTQYF. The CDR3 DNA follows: TGCGCCAGCAGCTTGGAGGCACAGTATGGGACCCAGTACTTC.

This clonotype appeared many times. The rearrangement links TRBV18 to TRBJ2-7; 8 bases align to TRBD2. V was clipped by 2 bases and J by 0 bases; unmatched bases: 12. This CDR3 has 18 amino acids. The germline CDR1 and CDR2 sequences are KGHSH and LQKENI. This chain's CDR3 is CASSPEGTSGGYSYEQYF. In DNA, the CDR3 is TGTGCCAGCTCACCAGAGGGAACAAGCGGGGGATACTCCTACGAGCAGTACTTC.

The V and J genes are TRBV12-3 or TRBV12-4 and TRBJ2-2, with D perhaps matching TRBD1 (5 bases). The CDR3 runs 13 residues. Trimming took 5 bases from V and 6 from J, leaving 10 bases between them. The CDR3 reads CASSPLGPGELFF. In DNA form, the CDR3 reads TGTGCCAGCAGTCCTCTGGGGCCCGGGGAGCTGTTTTTT.

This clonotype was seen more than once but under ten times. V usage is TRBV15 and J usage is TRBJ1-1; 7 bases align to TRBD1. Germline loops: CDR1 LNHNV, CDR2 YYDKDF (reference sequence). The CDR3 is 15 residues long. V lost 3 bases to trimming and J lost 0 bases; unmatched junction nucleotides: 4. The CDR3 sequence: CATSRDGTVNTEAFF. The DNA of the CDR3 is TGTGCCACCAGCAGGGATGGGACAGTGAACACTGAAGCTTTCTTT.

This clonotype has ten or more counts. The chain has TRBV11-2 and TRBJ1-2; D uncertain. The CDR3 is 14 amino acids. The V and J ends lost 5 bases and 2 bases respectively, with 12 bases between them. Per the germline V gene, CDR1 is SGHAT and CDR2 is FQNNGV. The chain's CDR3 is CASSPGRWNYGYTF. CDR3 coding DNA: TGTGCCAGCAGCCCCGGGCGTTGGAACTATGGCTACACCTTC.

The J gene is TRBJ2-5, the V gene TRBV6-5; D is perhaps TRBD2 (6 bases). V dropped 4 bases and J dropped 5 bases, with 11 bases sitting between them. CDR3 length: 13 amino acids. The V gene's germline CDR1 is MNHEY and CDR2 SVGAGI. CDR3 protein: CASSSSRGETQYF. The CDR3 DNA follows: TGTGCCAGCAGTTCGTCGCGGGGTGAGACCCAGTACTTC.

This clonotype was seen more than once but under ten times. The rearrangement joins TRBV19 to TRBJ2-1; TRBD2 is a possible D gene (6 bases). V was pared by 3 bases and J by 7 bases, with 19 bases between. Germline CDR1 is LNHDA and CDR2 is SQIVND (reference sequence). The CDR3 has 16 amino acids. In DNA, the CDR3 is TGTGCCAGTAGTATGAGGGTCGGCGTAGGAGGGAATGAGCAGTTCTTC. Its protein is CASSMRVGVGGNEQFF.

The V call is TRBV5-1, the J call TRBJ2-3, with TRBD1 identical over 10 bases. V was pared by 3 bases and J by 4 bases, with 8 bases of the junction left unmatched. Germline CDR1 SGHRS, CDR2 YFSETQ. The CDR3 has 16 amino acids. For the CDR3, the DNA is TGCGCCAGCAGCTCGGGTTGGGACAGGGGCGCAGATACGCAGTATTTT. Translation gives CASSSGWDRGADTQYF. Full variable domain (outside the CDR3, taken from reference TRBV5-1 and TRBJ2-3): KAGVTQTPRYLIKTRGQQVTLSCSPISGHRSVSWYQQTPGQGLQFLFEYFSETQRNKGNFPGRFSGRQFSNSRSEMNVSTLELGDSALYLCASSSGWDRGADTQYFGPGTRLTVL.

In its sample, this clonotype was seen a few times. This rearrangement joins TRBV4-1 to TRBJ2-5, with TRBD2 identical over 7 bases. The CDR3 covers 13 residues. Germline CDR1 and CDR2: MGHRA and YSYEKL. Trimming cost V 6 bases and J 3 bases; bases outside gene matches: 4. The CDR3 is CASRAGNEETQYF. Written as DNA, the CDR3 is TGCGCCAGCAGAGCGGGGAATGAAGAGACCCAGTACTTC.

CDR3 protein: CASSFLGGNADTQYF. The CDR3 nucleotides read TGTGCCAGCAGTTTTTTGGGGGGTAACGCAGATACGCAGTATTTT. The chain recombines TRBV12-3 or TRBV12-4 with TRBJ2-3; perhaps TRBD2 as D (6 bases). The CDR3 length is 15 residues. Trimming left V 3 bases short and J 4 bases short, with 14 bases between.

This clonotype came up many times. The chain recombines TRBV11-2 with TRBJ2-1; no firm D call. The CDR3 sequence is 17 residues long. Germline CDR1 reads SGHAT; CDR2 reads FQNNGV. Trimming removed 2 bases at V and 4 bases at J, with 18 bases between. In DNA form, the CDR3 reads TGTGCCAGCAGCTTACGATTTGGCGGATCGGCTTACAATGAGCAGTTCTTC. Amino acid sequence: CASSLRFGGSAYNEQFF.

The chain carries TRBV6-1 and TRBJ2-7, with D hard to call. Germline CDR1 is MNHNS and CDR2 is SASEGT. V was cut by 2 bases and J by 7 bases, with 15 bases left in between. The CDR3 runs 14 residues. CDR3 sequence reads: CASSERRPAREQYF. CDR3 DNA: TGTGCCAGCAGTGAAAGGCGTCCGGCGAGGGAGCAGTACTTC.

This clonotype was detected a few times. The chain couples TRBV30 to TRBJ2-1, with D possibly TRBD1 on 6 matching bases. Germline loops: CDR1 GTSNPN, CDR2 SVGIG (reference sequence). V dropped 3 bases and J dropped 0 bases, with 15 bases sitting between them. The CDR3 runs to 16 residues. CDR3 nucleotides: TGTGCCTGGAGCCGCAAGGGACACTTCTCCTACAATGAGCAGTTCTTC. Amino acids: CAWSRKGHFSYNEQFF.

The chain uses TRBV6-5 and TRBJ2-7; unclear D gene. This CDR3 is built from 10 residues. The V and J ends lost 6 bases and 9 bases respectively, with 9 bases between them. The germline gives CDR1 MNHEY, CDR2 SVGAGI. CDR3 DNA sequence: TGTGCCAGCAGGTACAAGTGGCAGTACTTC. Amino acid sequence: CASRYKWQYF.

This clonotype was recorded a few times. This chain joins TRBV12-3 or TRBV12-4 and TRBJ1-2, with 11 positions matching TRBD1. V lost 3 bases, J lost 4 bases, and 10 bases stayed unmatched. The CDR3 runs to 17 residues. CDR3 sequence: CASSFTPTGTGGYGYTF. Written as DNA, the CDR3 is TGTGCCAGCAGTTTCACCCCTACCGGGACAGGGGGCTATGGCTACACCTTC.

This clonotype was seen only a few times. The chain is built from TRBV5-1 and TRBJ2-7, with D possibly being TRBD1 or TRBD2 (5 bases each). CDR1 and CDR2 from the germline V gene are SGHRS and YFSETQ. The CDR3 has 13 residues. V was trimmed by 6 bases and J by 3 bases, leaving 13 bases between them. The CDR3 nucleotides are TGCGCCAGCAACGGGGACGGCAGCTACGAGCAGTACTTC. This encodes CASNGDGSYEQYF.